Shown below are 11 T cell receptor beta chains from a single sample sequenced in a study of blood T cells in healthy people across ages. Together with a sample-barcoded 5' primer, a J-beta primer mix was included in a second PCR lasting roughly 6 to 12 cycles. One entry per CDR3 protein, called by TCRdb with MiXCR from the 5' RACE reads. The sample lists roughly 730,000 distinct CDR3 sequences; approximately 60% were seen once. Sequencing was carried out using blood. The receptors were gathered from a man between 40 and 49 years old in good health.

The chain combines TRBV29-1 with TRBJ1-4; D possibly corresponds to TRBD1 (6 bases). CDR3 length: 15 amino acids. Germline V lookup: CDR1 SQVTM, CDR2 ANQGSEA. V shed 4 bases and J shed 5 bases, with 17 bases lying between them. The CDR3 sequence: CSVGLLTGYNEKLFF. CDR3 sequence (DNA): TGCAGCGTTGGGCTGCTGACAGGTTACAATGAAAAACTGTTTTTT.

In this sample, this clonotype turned up a few times. The chain employs TRBV15 and TRBJ2-7; a possible D gene is TRBD2 (5 bases). The J call may be mistaken, given a closer DNA end match to TRBJ2-5. Per germline, CDR1 LNHNV and CDR2 YYDKDF (reference sequence). The CDR3 runs 14 residues. The CDR3, as DNA: TGTGCCACCAGCAGAGGGGATACTAGGCAGACCCAGTACTTC. This codes for CATSRGDTRQTQYF.

The rearrangement uses TRBV9 and TRBJ1-2; D perhaps matches TRBD1 (5 bases). This CDR3 has 16 residues. CDR1 SGDLS and CDR2 YYNGEE come from the germline V gene. V was shortened by 6 bases and J by 4 bases, with 22 bases between the two germline ends. CDR3 in DNA: TGTGCCAGCACCTTAGGGGAGGGCCAACGCTCCTATGGCTACACCTTC. Encoded protein: CASTLGEGQRSYGYTF.

The chain's CDR3 is CAIGGLRATDTQYF. In DNA form, the CDR3 reads TGTGCCATCGGTGGACTGAGGGCCACAGATACGCAGTATTTT. The V and J genes are TRBV10-3 and TRBJ2-3; possible D gene TRBD2, 5 bases. Germline assignment: CDR1 ENHRY and CDR2 SYGVKD. V was clipped by 8 bases and J by 2 bases, with 14 bases between them. The CDR3 consists of 14 residues.

The V call is TRBV12-3 or TRBV12-4, the J call TRBJ2-3, with 7 positions matching TRBD1. The CDR3 runs to 17 residues. The ends lost 3 bases at V and 0 bases at J; junction bases unmatched: 9. The CDR3 protein is CASSLKGAEASTDTQYF. The CDR3 DNA reads TGTGCCAGCAGTTTGAAGGGGGCAGAAGCTAGCACAGATACGCAGTATTTT.

The rearrangement uses TRBV10-3 and TRBJ2-1, with a tentative D call TRBD2 (5 bases). This CDR3 has 14 residues. Germline V gene lookup returns CDR1 ENHRY and CDR2 SYGVKD. Trimming removed 2 bases at V and 6 bases at J, with 11 bases between. CDR3 sequence: CAISEEGPCNEQFF. As DNA, the CDR3 is TGTGCCATCAGTGAGGAGGGTCCCTGCAATGAGCAGTTCTTC.

The V and J genes are TRBV4-2 and TRBJ2-7; the match to TRBD2 covers 8 bases. The DNA end is a closer match to TRBJ2-5, so the J assignment may be wrong. This CDR3 has 15 amino acids. Germline-derived CDR1 and CDR2 are LGHNA and YNFKEQ. The CDR3 protein is CASSQGGTRDQTQYF. In DNA form, the CDR3 reads TGTGCCAGCAGCCAAGGTGGGACTAGGGATCAGACCCAGTACTTC.

DNA of the CDR3: TGTGCCACCAGAGCCAGGACAGGGGCGAACACTGAAGCTTTCTTT. Its translation: CATRARTGANTEAFF. The chain recombines TRBV24-1 with TRBJ1-1; 9 positions agree with TRBD1. The germline CDR1 and CDR2 sequences are KGHDR and SFDVKD. Trimming took 7 bases from V and 1 from J; bases not matched to a gene: 6. The CDR3 runs 15 residues.

The DNA of the CDR3 is TGTGCCAGCAGTGTGGGAGGGGGCTCGTCTGCTTTCTTT. This translates into CASSVGGGSSAFF. The chain is built from TRBV6-5 and TRBJ1-1, with 7 bases lining up with TRBD1. Germline loops: CDR1 MNHEY, CDR2 SVGAGI. V trimming: 5 bases; J trimming: 11 bases; junction bases outside the gene matches: 11. CDR3 size: 13 residues.

J is TRBJ2-6 and V is TRBV10-2, with unresolved D. This CDR3 is built from 16 residues. Germline loops: CDR1 WSHSY, CDR2 SAAADI. V dropped 0 bases and J dropped 5 bases, with 11 bases sitting between them. CDR3 DNA sequence: TGCGCCAGCAGTGAGTCGAAGGAGCTCTGGGCCAACGTCCTGACTTTC. This gives the protein CASSESKELWANVLTF.

The chain has TRBV28 and TRBJ1-5; D unresolved. V was cut by 6 bases and J by 1 base, with 13 bases left in between. Germline CDR1 is MDHEN and CDR2 is SYDVKM. The length of the CDR3 is 15 residues. The chain's CDR3 is CASSFPPLSNQPQHF. The CDR3 nucleotides are TGTGCCAGCAGCTTTCCACCACTGAGCAATCAGCCCCAGCATTTT. Based on the CDR3 plus reference TRBV28 and TRBJ1-5, the full variable domain is DVKVTQSSRYLVKRTGEKVFLECVQDMDHENMFWYRQDPGLGLRLIYFSYDVKMKEKGDIPEGYSVSREKKERFSLILESASTNQTSMYLCASSFPPLSNQPQHFGDGTRLSIL.